The T cell receptor (beta chain) under discussion was sequenced for a study of cytomegalovirus exposure and HLA in healthy donors. The study's findings and limits: The likely origin of a cluster of highly shared sequence variants was a sequencing artifact. TRBV6-2, TRBV6-3 and some other V segments were unresolvable in 87-base-pair reads.

PCR amplification relied on 60 Vbeta primers (plus 13 Jbeta primers). Sequencing was performed with immunoSEQ multiplex PCR; in TCRdb, only in-frame clones are kept and a portion is missing. The sample records 200,000 to 250,000 clones, 65% to 85% being singletons. Points on this clone: The antigen remains undetermined.

V was shortened by 3 bases and J by 0 bases, with 9 bases between the two germline ends. Germline V gene data show CDR1 as SGHTA and CDR2 as FQGNSA. CDR3 length: 15 residues. Nominally healthy donors provided the samples, though records likely missed some immune exposures. The specimen was PBMCs. The sequence was collected from a man younger than 40 in good health and CMV-seronegative. The chain carries TRBV7-2 and TRBJ1-3, with unresolved D. The CDR3 here is CASSFKTGSGNTIYF. The CDR3 coding sequence is TGTGCCAGCAGCTTCAAGACGGGCTCTGGAAACACCATATATTTT. The variable domain in full, with the rest retrieved from reference TRBV7-2 and TRBJ1-3, is GAGVSQSPSNKVTEKGKDVELRCDPISGHTALYWYRQSLGQGLEFLIYFQGNSAPDKSGLPSDRFSAERTGGSVSTLTIQRTQQEDSAVYLCASSFKTGSGNTIYFGEGSWLTVV.